One sample yielded the 14 T cell receptor beta chains listed below, sequenced in a study of T cells in Graves' hyperthyroidism and ophthalmopathy (dated 2019 in TCRdb). Libraries were constructed by multiplex PCR. TCRdb shows the sequencer as Illumina HiSeq 2000. Amplification of TCR beta CDR3 regions was carried out from RNA transcripts. The TCR CDR3 was subjected to a first round of RT-PCR using the HTBI primer set and the Qiagen OneStep RT-PCR kit. The raw public data were reprocessed by TCRdb itself: fastp quality trimming at Q25, MiXCR clonotype calling, in-frame beta chains only. Records with the same CDR3 protein are collapsed into one entry carrying the most frequent genes and DNA. Within this sample are 470,000 or so distinct CDR3 sequences, with more than 20% of them counted one time only. The ten largest account for about a quarter of the sample. The specimen sequenced was blood. These receptors originate from a man between 18 and 29 years old with Graves' hyperthyroidism.

This clonotype was observed at least ten times. V is TRBV20-1 and J is TRBJ1-2; D is unclear. The V end was cut by 6 bases, the J end by 5 bases, with 13 bases between. This CDR3 is built from 12 residues. CDR1 and CDR2 (germline): DFQATT, SNEGSKA (reference sequence). In DNA form, the CDR3 reads TGCAGTGCCCAACGGTATGGGTATGGCTACACCTTC. Its translation is CSAQRYGYGYTF.

The chain combines TRBV6-1 with TRBJ2-5, with 7 bases aligning to TRBD1. V lost 8 bases to trimming and J lost 4 bases; unmatched junction nucleotides: 7. Looked up from germline, CDR1 is MNHNS and CDR2 is SASEGT. The CDR3 runs 13 residues. The CDR3 reads CASGKGAVETQYF. CDR3 nucleotides: TGTGCCAGCGGGAAGGGGGCGGTAGAGACCCAGTACTTC.

The genes are TRBV7-8 and TRBJ2-7; 7 bases are shared with TRBD1. Unmatched junction bases numbered 11, after V lost 1 base and J lost 2 bases. The germline V gene has CDR1 SGHVS and CDR2 FQNEAQ. The CDR3 length is 17 residues. The CDR3 DNA reads TGTGCCAGCAGCTTAGGACGACAGGGCCCCTTCCCCTACGAGCAGTACTTC. Amino acids: CASSLGRQGPFPYEQYF.

This clonotype was recorded at least ten times. V and J are TRBV15 and TRBJ1-5; D possibly corresponds to TRBD1 (6 bases). The CDR3 is 15 amino acids. From germline, CDR1 is LNHNV and CDR2 YYDKDF (reference sequence). V dropped 3 bases and J dropped 1 base, with 10 bases sitting between them. For the CDR3, the DNA is TGTGCCACCAGCAGGGAGGGGGAGAGCAATCAGCCCCAGCATTTT. It codes for CATSREGESNQPQHF.

As regards this clonotype: A much larger clone lies a single base off, so this may be a read error. The rearrangement uses TRBV6-8 and TRBJ2-5, with D maybe TRBD1 (6 bases). This CDR3 contains 11 residues. Germline CDR1 MNHGY, CDR2 SAAAGT. This chain's CDR3 is CVSRDKETQYF. The CDR3 DNA is TGTGTCAGCAGGGACAAAGAGACCCAGTACTTC.

The sample holds a few counts of this clonotype. V gene TRBV19 combines with J gene TRBJ1-5; a possible D gene is TRBD1 (5 bases). Germline V CDR1 and CDR2: LNHDA, SQIVND (reference sequence). The CDR3 length is 12 residues. V was pared by 7 bases and J by 8 bases, with 12 bases between. The CDR3 DNA follows: TGTGCCAGTAATTGGGGCCCAGAGCCCCAGCATTTT. Amino acid sequence: CASNWGPEPQHF.

The table lists this clonotype with many counts. The chain links TRBV6-4 to TRBJ1-2, with 7 bases matching TRBD1. Trimming cost V 0 bases and J 6 bases; bases outside gene matches: 4. Germline lookup yields CDR1 MRHNA and CDR2 SNTAGT. There are 14 residues in the CDR3. CDR3 in DNA: TGTGCCAGCAGTGACTCGACAGGGAGGAATGGCTACACCTTC. Translation gives CASSDSTGRNGYTF.

Ten or more counts support this clonotype. The V gene is TRBV5-8, the J gene TRBJ2-7; the match to TRBD1 covers 8 bases. The CDR3 loop spans 15 amino acids. The V and J ends lost 2 bases and 5 bases, in that order; junction bases with no gene match: 9. Per the germline V gene, CDR1 is SGHTS and CDR2 is YDEGEE. In DNA form, the CDR3 reads TGTGCCAGCAGCTTCCTCCGGGACAGGCAACACGAGCAGTACTTC. It yields the protein CASSFLRDRQHEQYF.

The CDR3 is CASSLVGSHTEAFF. In DNA, the CDR3 is TGTGCCAGCAGTTTAGTAGGGTCGCACACTGAAGCTTTCTTT. The rearrangement links TRBV27 to TRBJ1-1; D not certain. V was pared by 2 bases and J by 3 bases, with 10 bases between. The CDR3 has 14 residues. CDR1 is MNHEY and CDR2 is SMNVEV in the germline V gene (reference sequence).

This chain joins TRBV3-1 and TRBJ2-2; D may be TRBD1 (6 bases). The CDR3 has 16 amino acids. Trimming removed 0 bases at V and 6 bases at J, with 14 bases between. Germline values: CDR1 LGHDT, CDR2 YNNKEL (reference sequence). As DNA, the CDR3 is TGTGCCAGCAGCCAAGAGAAACAGGGCATAGCCGGGGAGCTGTTTTTT. This translates into CASSQEKQGIAGELFF. Supplemented by reference TRBV3-1 and TRBJ2-2, the full variable domain reads DTAVSQTPKYLVTQMGNDKSIKCEQNLGHDTMYWYKQDSKKFLKIMFSYNNKELIINETVPNRFSPKSPDKAHLNLHINSLELGDSAVYFCASSQEKQGIAGELFFGEGSRLTVL.

This clonotype was observed many times. This sequence joins TRBV19 and TRBJ2-7; 8 nucleotides agree with TRBD2. The length of the CDR3 is 14 residues. From germline, CDR1 is LNHDA and CDR2 SQIVND (reference sequence). J was trimmed by 2 bases and V by 5 bases; bases with no gene match: 5. The CDR3 loop reads CASSSRGGPYEQYF. The CDR3, as DNA: TGTGCCAGTAGTTCTCGGGGGGGACCCTACGAGCAGTACTTC.

The chain's CDR3 is CASTGTEAFGYTF. The CDR3 DNA reads as TGTGCCAGCACCGGGACAGAGGCGTTTGGCTACACCTTC. The rearrangement links TRBV6-5 to TRBJ1-2; 7 nucleotides match TRBD1. With 7 bases clipped from V and 7 bases from J, the junction kept 9 bases outside the gene matches. Looked up from germline, CDR1 is MNHEY and CDR2 is SVGAGI. The CDR3 has 13 amino acids.

The rearrangement uses TRBV30 and TRBJ2-5; 7 nucleotides agree with TRBD1. The CDR3 is 15 amino acids. Looked up from germline, CDR1 is GTSNPN and CDR2 is SVGIG (reference sequence). V was clipped by 1 base and J by 5 bases; unmatched bases: 10. CDR3: CAWSDSGTERETQYF. Here the CDR3 DNA reads TGTGCCTGGAGTGATAGTGGGACAGAACGGGAGACCCAGTACTTC.

This clonotype occurred many times. The J gene is TRBJ2-7, the V gene TRBV29-1, with unresolved D. Germline V gives CDR1 SQVTM, CDR2 ANQGSEA. The CDR3 extends over 11 amino acids. With 4 bases removed from V and 5 bases from J, the gap between germline ends came to 9 bases. CDR3 residues: CSVVGVNEQYF. Here the CDR3 DNA reads TGCAGCGTTGTCGGCGTAAACGAGCAGTACTTC.